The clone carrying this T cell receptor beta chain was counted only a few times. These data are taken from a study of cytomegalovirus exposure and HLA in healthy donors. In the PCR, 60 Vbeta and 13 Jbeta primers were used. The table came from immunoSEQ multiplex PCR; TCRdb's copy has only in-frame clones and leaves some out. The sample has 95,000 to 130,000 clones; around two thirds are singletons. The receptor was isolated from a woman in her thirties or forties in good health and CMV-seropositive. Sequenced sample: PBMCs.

The CDR3: CASSQIGQGRLKWGYTF. The CDR3 DNA reads as TGCGCCAGCAGCCAAATCGGACAGGGCCGTCTTAAATGGGGCTACACCTTC. The V call is TRBV4-1, the J call TRBJ1-2; 8 bases are a match to TRBD1. The V gene end was trimmed by 2 bases and the J gene end by 8 bases; junction bases not matched to a gene: 16. In germline, CDR1 is MGHRA, CDR2 YSYEKL. The CDR3 loop spans 17 amino acids.